This T cell receptor beta chain was documented in a study of T cell repertoires in aging, cancer and after chemotherapy. The template was genomic DNA from peripheral blood, not RNA. A mixed TRB-A/B primer pool amplified rearranged TRB by multiplex touch-down PCR. Each CDR3 protein gets one entry after TCRdb re-called the multiplex PCR reads with MiXCR. Among around 7,800 distinct CDR3 sequences, around 25% were seen once, and the ten largest hold less than 3.5%. Trimming removed 6 bases at V and 4 bases at J, with 6 bases between. CDR3 size: 11 residues. CDR1 is ENHRY and CDR2 is SYGVKD in the germline V gene. This clonotype came up many times.

The TCR sequence derives from a human donor with a blood cancer. The sample consisted of blood. The V call is TRBV10-3, the J call TRBJ1-1; D is unclear. The CDR3, as DNA: TGTGCCATCAGAGGGAGCACTGAAGCTTTCTTT. Its translation: CAIRGSTEAFF.